The clone carrying this TCR beta chain was observed a few times. This entry is derived from a study of human T cells and chemical hapten exposure. TCRdb re-derived calls from the RACE reads in MiXCR, one entry per CDR3 protein. The profile shows 75,000 to 100,000 distinct CDR3 sequences, under 15% of them singletons. The CDR3 runs to 18 residues. Germline V CDR1 and CDR2: MDHEN, SYDVKM. The V end was cut by 3 bases, the J end by 3 bases, with 21 bases between. Specified time point: patch test 1, 2 weeks after DPC sensitization. Treatment denoted: therapeutic diphenylcyclopropenone sensitization with weekly scalp DPC.

The clonotype comes from a middle-aged woman with alopecia areata. Some clones in this sample may be carry-over from other donors' samples. The rearrangement links TRBV28 to TRBJ2-4; either TRBD1 or TRBD2 may supply D (6 bases each). The material sequenced was whole blood, taken in connection with sensitization to the hapten diphenylcyclopropenone (DPC). The CDR3 nucleotides are TGTGCCAGCAGTTTGATTTTCATGGAACAGGGAGGCAAAAACATTCAGTACTTC. Protein product: CASSLIFMEQGGKNIQYF.